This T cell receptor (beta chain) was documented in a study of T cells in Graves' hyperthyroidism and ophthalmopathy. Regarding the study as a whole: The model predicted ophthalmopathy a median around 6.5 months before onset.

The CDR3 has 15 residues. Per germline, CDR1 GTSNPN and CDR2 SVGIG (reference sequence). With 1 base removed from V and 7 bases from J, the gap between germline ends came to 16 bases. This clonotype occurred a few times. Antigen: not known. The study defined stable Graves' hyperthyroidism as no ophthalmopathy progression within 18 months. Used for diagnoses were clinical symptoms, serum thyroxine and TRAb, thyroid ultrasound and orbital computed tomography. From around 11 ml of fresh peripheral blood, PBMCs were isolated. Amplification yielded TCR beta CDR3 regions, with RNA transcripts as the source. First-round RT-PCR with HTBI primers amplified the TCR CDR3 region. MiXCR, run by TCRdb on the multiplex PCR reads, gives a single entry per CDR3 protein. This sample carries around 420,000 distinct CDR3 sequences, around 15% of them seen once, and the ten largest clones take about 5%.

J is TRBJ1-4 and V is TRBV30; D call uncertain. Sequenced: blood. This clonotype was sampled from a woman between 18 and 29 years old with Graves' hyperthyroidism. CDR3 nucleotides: TGTGCCTGGAGTGCCCTGAGTTCTCTGGGTGAAAAACTGTTTTTT. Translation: CAWSALSSLGEKLFF.